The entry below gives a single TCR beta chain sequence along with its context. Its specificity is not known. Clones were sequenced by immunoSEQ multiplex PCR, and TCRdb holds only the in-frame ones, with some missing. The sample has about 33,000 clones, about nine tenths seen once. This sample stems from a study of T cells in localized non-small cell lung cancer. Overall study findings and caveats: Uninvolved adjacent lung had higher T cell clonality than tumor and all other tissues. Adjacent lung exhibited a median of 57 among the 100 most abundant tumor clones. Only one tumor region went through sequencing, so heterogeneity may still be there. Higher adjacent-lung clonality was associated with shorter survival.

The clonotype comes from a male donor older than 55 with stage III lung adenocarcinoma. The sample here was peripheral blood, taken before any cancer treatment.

The CDR3 coding sequence is TGTGCCAGTAGTATAGATCGGATGGGGGCTGGCACTGAAGCTTTCTTT. This encodes CASSIDRMGAGTEAFF. The chain combines TRBV19 with TRBJ1-1, with D perhaps matching TRBD1 (6 bases). CDR1 is LNHDA, CDR2 SQIVND, per germline (reference sequence). The V gene lost 0 bases and the J gene lost 4 bases, with 15 bases spanning the gap. The length of the CDR3 is 16 residues.